Shown below are 5 T cell receptor beta chains from a single sample sequenced in a study of CD8+CD57+ T cells in acquired aplastic anemia. Genomic DNA served as template for TCR beta VDJ and CDR3 profiling. TCRdb re-analysed the reads in MiXCR, keeping a single row per CDR3 protein. This sample has under 350,000 distinct CDR3 sequences, with roughly 61% found just once. Flow cytometry had shown expanded CD8+CD57+ cells in the patients chosen for sequencing. The sequenced sample consisted of sorted CD4+, CD8+, or CD8+CD57+ T cells (not recorded which) from PBMCs. The receptors come from a human donor with aplastic anemia.

This clonotype was observed at least ten times. The rearrangement joins TRBV6-1 to TRBJ2-7; a weak D match, TRBD1 (6 bases). Germline values: CDR1 MNHNS, CDR2 SASEGT. V was clipped by 5 bases and J by 3 bases, with 23 bases between them. This CDR3 has 17 amino acids. CDR3 region: CASSQSQGKTFHYEQYF. CDR3 nucleotide sequence: TGTGCCAGCAGTCAGAGCCAGGGGAAGACGTTTCACTACGAGCAGTACTTC.

The chain uses TRBV20-1 and TRBJ2-1; D is perhaps TRBD1 or TRBD2 (5 bases each). The germline V gene encodes CDR1 DFQATT and CDR2 SNEGSKA (reference sequence). This CDR3 comprises 13 residues. V gave up 3 bases and J gave up 9 bases, with 15 bases separating them. CDR3 residues: CSARSYRGAEQFF. CDR3 bases: TGCAGTGCTAGGTCCTACCGAGGGGCTGAGCAGTTCTTC.

The V gene is TRBV5-1, the J gene TRBJ2-5; 8 positions match TRBD1. With 0 bases clipped from V and 4 bases from J, the junction kept 8 bases outside the gene matches. CDR1 is SGHRS and CDR2 is YFSETQ in the germline V gene. This CDR3 region has 16 residues. The CDR3 nucleotides are TGCGCCAGCAGCTTGGCCACGGGACAGGAGATAGAGACCCAGTACTTC. This sequence encodes CASSLATGQEIETQYF.

This clonotype was counted many times. J is TRBJ1-1 and V is TRBV14, with 7 bases aligning to TRBD1. The CDR3 length is 15 residues. Germline-derived CDR1 and CDR2 are SGHDN and FVKESK. J was trimmed by 2 bases and V by 4 bases; bases with no gene match: 7. CDR3 loop: CASSPLGTVNTEAFF. CDR3 nucleotides: TGTGCCAGCAGCCCCCTCGGGACAGTCAACACTGAAGCTTTCTTT. Complete variable domain (other parts from reference TRBV14 and TRBJ1-1): EAGVTQFPSHSVIEKGQTVTLRCDPISGHDNLYWYRRVMGKEIKFLLHFVKESKQDESGMPNNRFLAERTGGTYSTLKVQPAELEDSGVYFCASSPLGTVNTEAFFGQGTRLTVV.

This clonotype was observed many times. The genes are TRBV19 and TRBJ2-7; D unclear. CDR1 LNHDA and CDR2 SQIVND come from the germline V gene (reference sequence). Trimming removed 7 bases at V and 1 base at J, with 11 bases between. The length of the CDR3 is 13 residues. The CDR3 spells CASKAESSYEQYF. The CDR3 nucleotides are TGTGCCAGTAAGGCGGAATCGTCCTACGAGCAGTACTTC.